A selection of T cell receptor beta chains follows, all from one sample in a study of a mutant IDH1 vaccine in newly diagnosed glioma. Libraries were prepared by immunoSEQ multiplex PCR; TCRdb keeps only in-frame clonotypes and omits some of them. Of 50,000 or so clones listed, about four fifths are singletons. The sample was PBMCs, taken from a glioma patient treated with radiotherapy, temozolomide or both. Source of these receptors: a man in his late teens or twenties with glioma. Each CDR3 is given with its conserved first and last residue. Fields, in order: clone size, V gene, D gene, J gene, CDR3 DNA, CDR3 protein. D genes are given only for firm matches. Clone size, where shown, is once, few, many, or a class for clones that have expanded.

-	TRBV6-5	-	TRBJ2-2	TGTGCCAGCAGGCATGACACAGTCGGGGAGCTGTTTTTT	CASRHDTVGELFF
-	TRBV29-1	TRBD1	TRBJ2-7	TGCAGCGTTGCGAGGGACAGCTCCTACGAGCAGTACTTC	CSVARDSSYEQYF
-	TRBV4-2	-	TRBJ1-1	TGTGCCAGCAGCCAAGATCGCAGGGGGAACACTGAAGCTTTCTTT	CASSQDRRGNTEAFF
-	TRBV12-2	-	TRBJ2-2	TGTGCAAGTCGCTTCCTCCCCCTGCGGGGGAAAACGAACACCGGGGAGCTGTTTTTT	CASRFLPLRGKTNTGELFF
-	TRBV6-6	TRBD2	TRBJ2-2	TGTGCCAGCAGTTCGGGAGGCGGGGAGCTGTTTTTT	CASSSGGGELFF
-	TRBV18	-	TRBJ1-5	TGTGCCAGCTCACCGGGACTGCAGTTAGAATGGCCCCAGCATTTT	CASSPGLQLEWPQHF
-	TRBV30	TRBD1	TRBJ1-1	TGTGCCTGCGGGACAGGGACCCTCTTGAACACTGAAGCTTTCTTT	CACGTGTLLNTEAFF
-	TRBV27	TRBD2	TRBJ2-7	TGTGCCAGCAGTGCCGCCTTTTCGCCAGCGGGAGGTGGTTACGAGCAGTACTTC	CASSAAFSPAGGGYEQYF
-	TRBV29-1	-	TRBJ1-2	TGCAGCGCAAACCAGGGGAACTATGGCTACACCTTC	CSANQGNYGYTF
-	TRBV5-1	TRBD1	TRBJ1-1	TGCGCCAGCAGCGTAGGGGACAGGAGGTCGAACACTGAAGCTTTCTTT	CASSVGDRRSNTEAFF
once	TRBV4-3	-	TRBJ1-2	TGCGCCAGCAGCCAAGACAGTCTCTATGGCTACACCTTC	CASSQDSLYGYTF
-	TRBV10-3	-	TRBJ2-7	TGTGCCATCAGTGTAAACACCTACGAGCAGTACTTC	CAISVNTYEQYF
few	TRBV7-3	-	TRBJ2-1	TGTGCCAGCAGCTTAACTCCACTAACTGAGCAGTTCTTC	CASSLTPLTEQFF
-	TRBV2	-	TRBJ2-7	TGTGCCAGCAGCGCCAGTTACTCCCCGCTTTACGAGCAGTACTTC	CASSASYSPLYEQYF
few	TRBV4-3	-	TRBJ1-1	TGCGCCAGCAGCCAAGAAACAGGGATCTCTGAAGCTTTCTTT	CASSQETGISEAFF
-	TRBV13	-	TRBJ1-2	TGTGCCAGCAGCCCCGGGACCCGGGCCTGGTATGGCTACACCTTC	CASSPGTRAWYGYTF
-	TRBV21-1	-	TRBJ1-1	TGTGCCAGCAGCAAAGATGGTAGGGAAACTGAAGCTTTCTTT	CASSKDGRETEAFF
-	TRBV18	-	TRBJ2-3	TGTGCCAGCTCACTATATACAGATACGCAGTATTTT	CASSLYTDTQYF
-	TRBV4-3	-	TRBJ1-6	TGCGCCAGCAGCCAAGGACACAATAATTCACCCCTCCACTTT	CASSQGHNNSPLHF
-	TRBV7-2	TRBD1	TRBJ1-1	TGTGCCAGCAGCACGCCGGGACAGCCTGAAGCTTTCTTT	CASSTPGQPEAFF
-	TRBV5-4	-	TRBJ2-5	TGTGCCACTTGCCTTCGGACAGACCAAGAGACCCAGTACTTC	CATCLRTDQETQYF
-	TRBV6-5	-	TRBJ2-2	TGTGCCAGCAGTTACGGGCAGACCACCGGGGAGCTGTTTTTT	CASSYGQTTGELFF
-	TRBV7-2	TRBD1	TRBJ1-2	TGTGCCAGCAGCGCCCGGACAGGGCCCATCTATGGCTACACCTTC	CASSARTGPIYGYTF
-	TRBV18	-	TRBJ2-5	TGTGCCAGCTCACCACCCCTGCTAGCTCATGGGACCCAGTACTTC	CASSPPLLAHGTQYF
-	TRBV9	TRBD2	TRBJ2-7	TGTGCCAGCAGCGTAGAGGCTAGCGGGTACTACGAGCAGTACTTC	CASSVEASGYYEQYF
-	TRBV7-9	-	TRBJ1-1	TGTGCCAGCAGCTTGTTGGCAGGGGAGGAAACTGAAGCTTTCTTT	CASSLLAGEETEAFF
-	TRBV30	TRBD2	TRBJ2-1	TGTGCCTCCTCCGAGGGGCGGGGGTACAATGAGCAGTTCTTC	CASSEGRGYNEQFF
few	TRBV7-3	-	TRBJ2-3	TGTGCCAGCAGCTTAGGAGGTCGCACAGATACGCAGTATTTT	CASSLGGRTDTQYF
-	TRBV6-5	TRBD2	TRBJ2-7	TGTGCCAGCAGTTACTCGAAGATAGCGGGGGATTACGAGCAGTACTTC	CASSYSKIAGDYEQYF
-	TRBV9	-	TRBJ1-1	TGTGCCAGCAGCGTAGTTCCGGAGTACACTGAAGCTTTCTTT	CASSVVPEYTEAFF
few	TRBV7-7	-	TRBJ1-1	TGTGCTTCAGGGGAGGCGTTGAACACTGAAGCTTTCTTT	CASGEALNTEAFF
-	TRBV5-6	TRBD2	TRBJ2-1	TGTGCCAGCAGCTTGCTACTAGCGGGAGGTAATGTAGTTAACAATGAGCAGTTCTTC	CASSLLLAGGNVVNNEQFF
-	TRBV19	TRBD1	TRBJ1-5	TGTGCCAGTAATCCGGGACAGGGGGCGGGTCAGCCCCAGCATTTT	CASNPGQGAGQPQHF
once	TRBV4-1	-	TRBJ1-2	TGCGCCAGCAGCCAAGAAAACCCCAGCGGTGGCTACACCTTC	CASSQENPSGGYTF
-	TRBV6-5	-	TRBJ1-1	TGTGCCAGCAGTTACCGCGGGAGGCGTGACACTGAAGCTTTCTTT	CASSYRGRRDTEAFF
-	TRBV4-3	-	TRBJ2-2	TGCGCCAGCAGCCAAGCGCTACAGAGAAACACCGGGGAGCTGTTTTTT	CASSQALQRNTGELFF
-	TRBV2	-	TRBJ2-3	TGTGCCAGTAATAAGGGGCTCTCCACAGATACGCAGTATTTT	CASNKGLSTDTQYF
few	TRBV12-5	-	TRBJ1-2	TGTGCTAGTGCCCAAATGGGGGTACGGGGCTACACCTTC	CASAQMGVRGYTF
-	TRBV4-3	TRBD1	TRBJ1-3	TGCGCCAGCAGTCCCGACAGGGGAGCTGGAAACACCATATATTTT	CASSPDRGAGNTIYF
-	TRBV4-3	-	TRBJ1-5	TGCGCCAGCAGCCAAGATTGGCAGGGAGGTCAGCCCCAGCATTTT	CASSQDWQGGQPQHF
few	TRBV27	-	TRBJ1-5	TGTGCCAGCAGTTTATATAAGGGGTACAATCAGCCCCAGCATTTT	CASSLYKGYNQPQHF
-	TRBV4-2	-	TRBJ1-1	TGTGCCAGCAGCCAAAGGCGACAGAGAAACACTGAAGCTTTCTTT	CASSQRRQRNTEAFF
few	TRBV4-2	-	TRBJ1-1	TGTGCCAGCAGCCAAGCTCAGGCCGAAGCTTTCTTT	CASSQAQAEAFF
-	TRBV27	TRBD1	TRBJ1-1	TGTGCCAGCAGACCAACAGGGGGCCCCCTGAACACTGAAGCTTTCTTT	CASRPTGGPLNTEAFF
-	TRBV7-2	TRBD2	TRBJ2-2	TGTGCCAGCAGCCCCGACGCGGGGGTAACCGGGGAGCTGTTTTTT	CASSPDAGVTGELFF
-	TRBV6-6	-	TRBJ2-5	TGTGCCAGCAGCTACCCCGTATCATCAGAGACCCAGTACTTC	CASSYPVSSETQYF
-	TRBV5-1	-	TRBJ2-2	TGCGCCAGCAGCGGGTATACCGGGGAGCTGTTTTTT	CASSGYTGELFF
few	TRBV10-3	TRBD1	TRBJ1-1	TGTGCCACCCGACAGGGGAGGGACACTGAAGCTTTCTTT	CATRQGRDTEAFF
-	TRBV5-1	-	TRBJ1-1	TGCGCCAGCAGCTTGGGAACTGAAGCTTTCTTT	CASSLGTEAFF
-	TRBV6-1	-	TRBJ1-1	TGTGCCGGGAAGACAGTCCTAAACACTGAAGCTTTCTTT	CAGKTVLNTEAFF
-	TRBV7-8	-	TRBJ2-3	TGTGCCAGCAGCTTAGCGAGCACAGATACGCAGTATTTT	CASSLASTDTQYF
-	TRBV19	TRBD1	TRBJ1-2	TGTGCCGCTCGACAGGGGGAAGCTAACTATGGCTACACCTTC	CAARQGEANYGYTF
-	TRBV4-1	TRBD2	TRBJ2-7	TGCGCCAGCAGCCAAGGCCCTAGCGGGGGGGGACCCTACGAGCAGTACTTC	CASSQGPSGGGPYEQYF
once	TRBV10-3	-	TRBJ1-4	TGTGCCATCAGTGAATCCCCGTCAGGGACTAATGAAAAACTGTTTTTT	CAISESPSGTNEKLFF
-	TRBV14	-	TRBJ1-2	TGTGCCAGCAGACGCCCAGGGTCCTATGGCTACACCTTC	CASRRPGSYGYTF
-	TRBV6-6	TRBD1	TRBJ2-2	TGTGCCAGCAGTAAAATGGGACAGGCTGGCGGGGAGCTGTTTTTT	CASSKMGQAGGELFF
-	TRBV9	-	TRBJ2-2	TGTGCCAGCAGCGTAAACAGCGTCACCGGGGAGCTGTTTTTT	CASSVNSVTGELFF
-	TRBV6-6	-	TRBJ1-1	TGTGCCAGCAGTTACTCGCCGAGGGAAGCTTTCTTT	CASSYSPREAFF